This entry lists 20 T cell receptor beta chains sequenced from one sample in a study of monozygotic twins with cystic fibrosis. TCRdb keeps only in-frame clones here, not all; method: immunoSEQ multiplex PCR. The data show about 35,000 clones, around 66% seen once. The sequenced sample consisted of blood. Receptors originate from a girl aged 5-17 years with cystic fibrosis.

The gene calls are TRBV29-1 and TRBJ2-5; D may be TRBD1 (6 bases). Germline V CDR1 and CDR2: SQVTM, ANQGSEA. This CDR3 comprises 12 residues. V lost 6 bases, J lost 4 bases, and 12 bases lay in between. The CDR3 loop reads CSVRQVGETQYF. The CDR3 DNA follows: TGCAGCGTAAGACAGGTAGGAGAGACCCAGTACTTC. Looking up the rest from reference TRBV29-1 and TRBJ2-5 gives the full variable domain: SAVISQKPSRDICQRGTSLTIQCQVDSQVTMMFWYRQQPGQSLTLIATANQGSEATYESGFVIDKFPISRPNLTFSTLTVSNMSPEDSSIYLCSVRQVGETQYFGPGTRLLVL.

The CDR3: CATSRGGDRGGYEQYF. CDR3 DNA: TGTGCCACCAGCAGGGGAGGGGACAGGGGGGGATACGAGCAGTACTTC. The chain is built from TRBV15 and TRBJ2-7; the match to TRBD1 covers 11 bases. J was trimmed by 4 bases and V by 3 bases; bases with no gene match: 8. The CDR3 is made up of 16 amino acids. CDR1 LNHNV and CDR2 YYDKDF come from the germline V gene (reference sequence).

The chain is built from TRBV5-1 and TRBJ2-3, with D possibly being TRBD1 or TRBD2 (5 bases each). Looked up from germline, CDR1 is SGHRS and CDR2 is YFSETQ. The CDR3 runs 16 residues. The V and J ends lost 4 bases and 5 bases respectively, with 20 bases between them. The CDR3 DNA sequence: TGCGCCAGCAGCCAGCGTCCCGGGACGGGGAGAGATACGCAGTATTTT. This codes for CASSQRPGTGRDTQYF.

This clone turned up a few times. Here the CDR3 reads CASSVGIGNTEAFF. The CDR3 DNA reads TGCGCCAGCAGTGTTGGAATTGGGAACACTGAAGCTTTCTTT. This chain joins TRBV10-2 and TRBJ1-1; the D is unclear. Trimming stripped 4 bases from V and 1 base from J, with 10 bases between. The CDR3 consists of 14 residues. Per the germline V gene, CDR1 is WSHSY and CDR2 is SAAADI.

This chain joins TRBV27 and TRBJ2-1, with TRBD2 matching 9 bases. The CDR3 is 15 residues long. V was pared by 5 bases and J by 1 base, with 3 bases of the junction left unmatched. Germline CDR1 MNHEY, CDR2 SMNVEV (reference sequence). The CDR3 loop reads CASSNSGRSYNEQFF. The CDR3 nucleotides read TGTGCCAGCAGTAATAGCGGGAGATCCTACAATGAGCAGTTCTTC.

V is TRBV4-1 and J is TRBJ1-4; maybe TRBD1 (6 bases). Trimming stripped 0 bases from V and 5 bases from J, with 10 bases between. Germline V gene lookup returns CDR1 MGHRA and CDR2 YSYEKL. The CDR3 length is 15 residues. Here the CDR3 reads CASSQERGMNEKLFF. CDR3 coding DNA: TGCGCCAGCAGCCAAGAGAGGGGGATGAATGAAAAACTGTTTTTT.

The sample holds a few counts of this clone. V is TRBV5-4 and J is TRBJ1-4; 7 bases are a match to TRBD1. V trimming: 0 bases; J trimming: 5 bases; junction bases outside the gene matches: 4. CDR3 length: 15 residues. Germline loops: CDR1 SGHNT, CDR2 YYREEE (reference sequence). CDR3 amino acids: CASSLGAGGNEKLFF. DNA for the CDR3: TGTGCCAGCAGCTTGGGGGCAGGGGGGAATGAAAAACTGTTTTTT. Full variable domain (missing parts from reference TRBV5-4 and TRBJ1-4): ETGVTQSPTHLIKTRGQQVTLRCSSQSGHNTVSWYQQALGQGPQFIFQYYREEENGRGNFPPRFSGLQFPNYSSELNVNALELDDSALYLCASSLGAGGNEKLFFGSGTQLSVL.

The CDR3 DNA follows: TGTGCCAGCAGCTTAGGACTAGCGGTCGTAGAGACCCAGTACTTC. This gives the protein CASSLGLAVVETQYF. The V and J genes are TRBV7-9 and TRBJ2-5; 9 bases are shared with TRBD2. V lost 1 base to trimming and J lost 4 bases; unmatched junction nucleotides: 4. The CDR3 is 15 residues long. The germline gives CDR1 SEHNR, CDR2 FQNEAQ (reference sequence).

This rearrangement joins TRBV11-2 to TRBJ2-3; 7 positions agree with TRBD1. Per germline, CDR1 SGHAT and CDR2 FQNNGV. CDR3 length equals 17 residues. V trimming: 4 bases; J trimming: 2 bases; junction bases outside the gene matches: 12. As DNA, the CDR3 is TGTGCCAGCAGCTCCGCCATACAGGGGTGGATCACAGATACGCAGTATTTT. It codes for CASSSAIQGWITDTQYF.

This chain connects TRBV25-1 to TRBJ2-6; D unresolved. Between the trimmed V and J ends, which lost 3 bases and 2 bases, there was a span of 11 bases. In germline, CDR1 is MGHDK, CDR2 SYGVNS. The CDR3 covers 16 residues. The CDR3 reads CASSDLGPAGANVLTF. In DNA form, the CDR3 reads TGTGCCAGCAGTGATCTCGGCCCAGCTGGGGCCAACGTCCTGACTTTC.

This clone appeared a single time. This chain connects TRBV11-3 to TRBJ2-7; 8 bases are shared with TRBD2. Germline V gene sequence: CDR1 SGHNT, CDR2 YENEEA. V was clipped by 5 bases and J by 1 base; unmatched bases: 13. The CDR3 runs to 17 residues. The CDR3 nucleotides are TGTGCCAGCAGCCAAAAGCCCTATAGCGGGGATTCCTACGAGCAGTACTTC. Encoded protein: CASSQKPYSGDSYEQYF.

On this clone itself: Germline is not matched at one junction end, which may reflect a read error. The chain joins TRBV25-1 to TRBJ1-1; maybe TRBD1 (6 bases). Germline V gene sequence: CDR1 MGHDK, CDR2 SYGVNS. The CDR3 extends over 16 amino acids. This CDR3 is CASSNPSGQGNPEAFF. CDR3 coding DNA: TGTGCCAGCAGTAACCCCTCGGGGCAGGGGAACCCTGAAGCTTTCTTT. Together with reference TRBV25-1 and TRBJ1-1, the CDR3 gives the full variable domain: EADIYQTPRYLVIGTGKKITLECSQTMGHDKMYWYQQDPGMELHLIHYSYGVNSTEKGDLSSESTVSRIRTEHFPLTLESARPSHTSQYLCASSNPSGQGNPEAFFGQGTRLTVV.

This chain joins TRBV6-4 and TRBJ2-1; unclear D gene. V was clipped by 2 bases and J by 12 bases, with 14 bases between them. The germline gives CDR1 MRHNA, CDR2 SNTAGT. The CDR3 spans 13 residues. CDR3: CASSDEDPRRQFF. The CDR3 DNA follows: TGTGCCAGCAGTGACGAGGACCCAAGGAGGCAGTTCTTC.

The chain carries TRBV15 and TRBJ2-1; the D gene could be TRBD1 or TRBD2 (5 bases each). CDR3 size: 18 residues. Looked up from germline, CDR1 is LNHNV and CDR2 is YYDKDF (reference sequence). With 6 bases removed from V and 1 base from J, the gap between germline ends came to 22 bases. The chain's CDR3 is CATSSPGAGAGSYNEQFF. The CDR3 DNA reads TGTGCCACCAGTAGCCCCGGCGCCGGGGCGGGTTCCTACAATGAGCAGTTCTTC.

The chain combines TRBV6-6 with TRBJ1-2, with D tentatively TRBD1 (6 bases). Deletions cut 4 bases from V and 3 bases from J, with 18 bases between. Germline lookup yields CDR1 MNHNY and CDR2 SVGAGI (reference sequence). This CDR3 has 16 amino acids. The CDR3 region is CASSSPRQVGDYGYTF. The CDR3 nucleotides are TGTGCCAGCAGTTCACCCAGACAGGTTGGGGACTATGGCTACACCTTC.

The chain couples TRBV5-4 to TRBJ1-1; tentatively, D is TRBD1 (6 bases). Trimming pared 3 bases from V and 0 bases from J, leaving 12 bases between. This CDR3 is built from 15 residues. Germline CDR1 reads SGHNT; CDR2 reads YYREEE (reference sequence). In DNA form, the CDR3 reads TGTGCCAGCAGCTGGACAGACATACTGAACACTGAAGCTTTCTTT. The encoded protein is CASSWTDILNTEAFF.

CDR3 bases: TGTGCCAGCGGTCTAACCACACAGGGGCCCCAGTACTTC. It is translated as CASGLTTQGPQYF. The gene calls are TRBV9 and TRBJ2-5; TRBD1 agrees at 7 bases. CDR3 size: 13 residues. Germline V gene lookup returns CDR1 SGDLS and CDR2 YYNGEE. V was clipped by 7 bases and J by 9 bases; unmatched bases: 12.

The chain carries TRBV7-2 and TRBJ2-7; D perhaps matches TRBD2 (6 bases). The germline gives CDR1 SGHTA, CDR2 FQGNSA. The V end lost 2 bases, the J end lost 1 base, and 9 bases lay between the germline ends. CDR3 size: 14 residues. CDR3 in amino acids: CASSLPGGSYEQYF. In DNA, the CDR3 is TGTGCCAGCAGCTTACCTGGGGGGTCCTACGAGCAGTACTTC. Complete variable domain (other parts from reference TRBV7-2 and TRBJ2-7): GAGVSQSPSNKVTEKGKDVELRCDPISGHTALYWYRQSLGQGLEFLIYFQGNSAPDKSGLPSDRFSAERTGGSVSTLTIQRTQQEDSAVYLCASSLPGGSYEQYFGPGTRLTVT.

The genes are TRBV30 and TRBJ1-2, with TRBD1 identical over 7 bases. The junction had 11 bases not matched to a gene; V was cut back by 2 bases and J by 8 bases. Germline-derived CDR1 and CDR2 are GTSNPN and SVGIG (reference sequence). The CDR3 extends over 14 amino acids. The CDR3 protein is CAWSFLSRGKGYTF. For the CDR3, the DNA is TGTGCCTGGAGTTTTCTATCCAGGGGGAAAGGCTACACCTTC.

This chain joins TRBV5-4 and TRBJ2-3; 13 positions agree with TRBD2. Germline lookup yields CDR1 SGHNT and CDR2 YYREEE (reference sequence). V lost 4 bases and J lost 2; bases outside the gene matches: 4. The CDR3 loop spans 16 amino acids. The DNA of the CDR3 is TGTGCCAGCAGCGGGGGGACTAGCGGGAACACAGATACGCAGTATTTT. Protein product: CASSGGTSGNTDTQYF.